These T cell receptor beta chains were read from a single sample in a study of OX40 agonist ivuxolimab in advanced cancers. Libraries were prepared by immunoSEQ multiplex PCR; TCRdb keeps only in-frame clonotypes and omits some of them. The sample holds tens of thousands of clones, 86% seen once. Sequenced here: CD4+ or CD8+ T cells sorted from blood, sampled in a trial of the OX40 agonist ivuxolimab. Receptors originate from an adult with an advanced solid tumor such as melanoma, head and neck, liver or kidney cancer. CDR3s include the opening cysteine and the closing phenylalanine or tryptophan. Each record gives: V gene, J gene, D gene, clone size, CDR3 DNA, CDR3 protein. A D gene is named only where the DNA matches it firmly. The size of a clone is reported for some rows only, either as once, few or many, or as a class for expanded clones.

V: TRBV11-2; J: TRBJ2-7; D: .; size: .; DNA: TGTGCCAGCAGCCCCGGAGCCCCCTCCTACGAGCAGTACTTC; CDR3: CASSPGAPSYEQYF
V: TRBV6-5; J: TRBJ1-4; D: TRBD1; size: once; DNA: TGTGCCAGCAGTTTTTCAGGGGGTTGGAGTGAAAAACTGTTTTTT; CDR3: CASSFSGGWSEKLFF
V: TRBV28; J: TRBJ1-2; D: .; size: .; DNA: TGTGCCAGCAGGCACAGGGATGGCTACACCTTC; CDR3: CASRHRDGYTF
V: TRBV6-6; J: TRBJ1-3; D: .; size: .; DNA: TGTGCCAGCAGTTACTCGGCTCTCTCTGGAAACACCATATATTTT; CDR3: CASSYSALSGNTIYF
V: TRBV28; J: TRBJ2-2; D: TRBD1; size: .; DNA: TGTGCCAGCAGTTTAAGAGGGGGCGCGACCGGGGAGCTGTTTTTT; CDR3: CASSLRGGATGELFF
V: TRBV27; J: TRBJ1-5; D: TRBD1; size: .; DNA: TGTGCCAGCAGTCCATTGACAGGGAAGGGCAGCAATCAGCCCCAGCATTTT; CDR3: CASSPLTGKGSNQPQHF
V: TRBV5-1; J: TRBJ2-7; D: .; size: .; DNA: TGCGCCAGCAGCTATGCTACGGCAGGGTCTGTACGGACGGCCTACGAGCAGTACTTC; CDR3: CASSYATAGSVRTAYEQYF
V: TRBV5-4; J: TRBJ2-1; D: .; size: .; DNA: TGTGCCAGCAGCTCTGCTATCGAGCAGTTCTTC; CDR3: CASSSAIEQFF
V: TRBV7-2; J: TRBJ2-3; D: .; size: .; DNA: TGTGCCAGCAGCTTTGAGGGGTATACGCAGTATTTT; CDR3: CASSFEGYTQYF
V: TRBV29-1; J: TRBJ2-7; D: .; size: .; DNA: TGCAGCGTTGGGTTGGGAACCTACGAGCAGTACTTC; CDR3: CSVGLGTYEQYF
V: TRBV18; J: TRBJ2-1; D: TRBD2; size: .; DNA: TGTGCCAGCTCACCACCTTTAGCGGGGGGCTTCTCCTACAATGAGCAGTTCTTC; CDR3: CASSPPLAGGFSYNEQFF
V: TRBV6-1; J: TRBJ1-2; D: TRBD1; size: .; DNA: TGTGCCAGCAGTGCAACAGGGGGCGCTTATGGCTACACCTTC; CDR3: CASSATGGAYGYTF
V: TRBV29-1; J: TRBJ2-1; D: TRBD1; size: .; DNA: TGCAGCGTCGAGGGACAGGGGGCGAATGAGCAGTTCTTC; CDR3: CSVEGQGANEQFF
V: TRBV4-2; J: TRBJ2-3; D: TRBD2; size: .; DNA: TGTGCCAGCAGCCCAGGAGCTCCCGGGGGGGATAGCACAGATACGCAGTATTTT; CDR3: CASSPGAPGGDSTDTQYF
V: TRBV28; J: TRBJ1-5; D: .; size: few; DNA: TGTGCCAGCAGTTTAGTAAGTAGGGGTCAGCCCCAGCATTTT; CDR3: CASSLVSRGQPQHF
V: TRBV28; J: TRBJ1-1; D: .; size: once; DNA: TGTGCCAGCAGTTTTAATCGGGCTATGAACACTGAAGCTTTCTTT; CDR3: CASSFNRAMNTEAFF
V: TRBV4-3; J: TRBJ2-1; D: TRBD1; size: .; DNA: TGCGCCAGCAGCCGGGGGACAGGGGGTAGCGATGAGCAGTTCTTC; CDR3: CASSRGTGGSDEQFF
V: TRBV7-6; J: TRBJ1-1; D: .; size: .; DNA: TGTGCCAGCAGTCTAACTGTGAACACTGAAGCTTTCTTT; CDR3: CASSLTVNTEAFF
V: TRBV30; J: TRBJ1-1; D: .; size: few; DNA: TGTGCCTGGGTTGGGACGGTGAACACTGAAGCTTTCTTT; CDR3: CAWVGTVNTEAFF
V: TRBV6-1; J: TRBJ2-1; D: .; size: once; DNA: TGTGCCAGCAGGCCCGTTGGGGGCTCCTACAATGAGCAGTTCTTC; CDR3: CASRPVGGSYNEQFF
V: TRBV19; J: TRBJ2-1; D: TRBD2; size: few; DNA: TGTGCCAGTAGTAGCAGAGTAGCGGGAGGCGGTGAGCAGTTCTTC; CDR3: CASSSRVAGGGEQFF
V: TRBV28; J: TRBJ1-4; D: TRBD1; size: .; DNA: TGTGCCAGCAGTCCGACAGGGGGCTACGAAAAACTGTTTTTT; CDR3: CASSPTGGYEKLFF
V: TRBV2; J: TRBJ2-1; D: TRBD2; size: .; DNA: TGTGCCAGCACCCTAGCGGGGGGCCTCAATGAGCAGTTCTTC; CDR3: CASTLAGGLNEQFF
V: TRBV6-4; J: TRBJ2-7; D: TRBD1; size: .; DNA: TGTGCCAGCAGTGACAAAGACAGGGGGCTCTACGAGCAGTACTTC; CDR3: CASSDKDRGLYEQYF
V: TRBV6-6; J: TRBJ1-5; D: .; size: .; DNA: TGTGCCAGCATGAGGGGCGGGGGCAGCCAGCCCCAGCATTTT; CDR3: CASMRGGGSQPQHF
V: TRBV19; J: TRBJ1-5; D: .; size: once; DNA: TGTGCCAGTAGTATAGGGGACGGATTCAATCAGCCCCAGCATTTT; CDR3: CASSIGDGFNQPQHF
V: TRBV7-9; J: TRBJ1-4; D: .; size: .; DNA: TGTGCCAGCAGCTTCGGGACACCCCGGAAAGAAAAACTGTTTTTT; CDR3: CASSFGTPRKEKLFF
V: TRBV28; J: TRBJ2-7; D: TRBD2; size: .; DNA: TGTGCCAGCAGTTTTGGCGGGAGCTCCTACGAGCAGTACTTC; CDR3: CASSFGGSSYEQYF
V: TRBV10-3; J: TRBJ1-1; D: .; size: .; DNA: TGTGCCATCAGTGAGGCAGGCGGGAACACTGAAGCTTTCTTT; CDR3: CAISEAGGNTEAFF
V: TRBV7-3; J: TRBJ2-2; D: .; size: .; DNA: TGTGCCAGCAGCGAAGTGGCAGGGAACACCGGGGAGCTGTTTTTT; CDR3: CASSEVAGNTGELFF
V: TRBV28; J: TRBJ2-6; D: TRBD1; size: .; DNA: TGTGCCAGCAGTGTTACAGGGGGCTCTGGGGCCAACGTCCTGACTTTC; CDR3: CASSVTGGSGANVLTF
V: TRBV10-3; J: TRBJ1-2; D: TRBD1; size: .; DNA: TGTGCCATCACCCACTCGGACAGGGGATATGGCTACACCTTC; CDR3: CAITHSDRGYGYTF
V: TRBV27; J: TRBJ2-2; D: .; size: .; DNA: TGTGCCAGCAGTTTACGGCAGAACACCGGGGAGCTGTTTTTT; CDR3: CASSLRQNTGELFF
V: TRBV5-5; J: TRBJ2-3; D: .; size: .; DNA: TGTGCCAGCAGCCGGACCCCCACAGATACGCAGTATTTT; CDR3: CASSRTPTDTQYF
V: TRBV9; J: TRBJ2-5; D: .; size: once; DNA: TGTGCCAGCAGCGTAGTGTCGGAGTCCTACCAAGAGACCCAGTACTTC; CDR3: CASSVVSESYQETQYF
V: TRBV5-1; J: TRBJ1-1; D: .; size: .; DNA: TGCGCCAGCAGCTTTTCGCCAGTCAACACTGAAGCTTTCTTT; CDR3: CASSFSPVNTEAFF
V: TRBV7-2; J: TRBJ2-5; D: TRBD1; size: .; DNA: TGTGCCAGCAGCCTACAGGGGGGCTCAGAGACCCAGTACTTC; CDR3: CASSLQGGSETQYF
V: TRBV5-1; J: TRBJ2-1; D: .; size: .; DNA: TGCGCCAGCAAGGAGGGGGGGCAGGATGAGCAGTTCTTC; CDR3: CASKEGGQDEQFF
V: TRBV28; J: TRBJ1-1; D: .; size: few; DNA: TGTGCCAGCAGTTTATTGGCGGCTGAAGCTTTCTTT; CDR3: CASSLLAAEAFF
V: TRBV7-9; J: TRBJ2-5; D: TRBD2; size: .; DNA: TGTGCCAGCAGCAGGGGACTAGCGGGGGGCCGAGAAGAGACCCAGTACTTC; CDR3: CASSRGLAGGREETQYF
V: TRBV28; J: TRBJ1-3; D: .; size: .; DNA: TGTGCCAGCAGTTTCATCCGGACAGCGGGCTCTGGAAACACCATATATTTT; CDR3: CASSFIRTAGSGNTIYF
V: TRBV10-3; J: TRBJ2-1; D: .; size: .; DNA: TGTGCCGGAGGGGATCCCGTTATCAATGAGCAGTTCTTC; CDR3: CAGGDPVINEQFF
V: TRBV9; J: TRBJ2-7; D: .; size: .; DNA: TGTGCCAGTAGCAGGGAGGTCTACTACGAGCAGTACTTC; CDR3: CASSREVYYEQYF
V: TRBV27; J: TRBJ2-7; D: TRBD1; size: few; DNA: TGTGCCAGCAGTTTCGGGACAGGGAGGGACGAGCAGTACTTC; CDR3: CASSFGTGRDEQYF
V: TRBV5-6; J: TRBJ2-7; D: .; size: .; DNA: TGTGCCAGCAGCTTCTCCCACGAGCAGTACTTC; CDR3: CASSFSHEQYF
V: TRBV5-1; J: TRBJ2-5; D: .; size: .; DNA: TGCGCCAGCACGCCACAACTCTCGACAGTTACAGAGACCCAGTACTTC; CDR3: CASTPQLSTVTETQYF
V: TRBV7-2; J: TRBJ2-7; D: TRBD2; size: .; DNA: TGTGCCAGCAGTCCCGGACTAGCGCGGTACGAGCAGTACTTC; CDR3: CASSPGLARYEQYF
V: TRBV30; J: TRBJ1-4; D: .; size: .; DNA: TGTGCCTGGACGCCCCCGGGATGGGGTGAAAAACTGTTTTTT; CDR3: CAWTPPGWGEKLFF
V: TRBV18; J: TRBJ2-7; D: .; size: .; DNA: TGTGCCAGCTCAAGAAAAAGGGGCGACGAGCAGTACTTC; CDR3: CASSRKRGDEQYF
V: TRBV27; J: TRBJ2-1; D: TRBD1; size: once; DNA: TGTGCCAGCAGTCGGACAGGGGGGAATGAGCAGTTCTTC; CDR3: CASSRTGGNEQFF